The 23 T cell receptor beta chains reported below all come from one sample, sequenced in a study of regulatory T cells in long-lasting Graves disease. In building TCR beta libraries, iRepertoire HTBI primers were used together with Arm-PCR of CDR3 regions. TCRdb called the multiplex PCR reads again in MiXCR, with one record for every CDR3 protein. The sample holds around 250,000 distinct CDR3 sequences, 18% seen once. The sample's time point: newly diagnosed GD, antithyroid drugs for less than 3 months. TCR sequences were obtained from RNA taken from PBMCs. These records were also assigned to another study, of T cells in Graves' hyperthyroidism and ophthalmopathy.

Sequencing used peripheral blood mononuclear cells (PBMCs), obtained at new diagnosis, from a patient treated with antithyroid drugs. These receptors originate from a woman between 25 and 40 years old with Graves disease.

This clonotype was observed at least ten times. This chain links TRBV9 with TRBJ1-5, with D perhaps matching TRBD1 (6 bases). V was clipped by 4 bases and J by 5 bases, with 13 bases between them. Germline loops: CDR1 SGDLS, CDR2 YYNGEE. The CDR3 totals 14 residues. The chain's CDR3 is CASSSGQWDQPQHF. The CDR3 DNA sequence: TGTGCCAGCAGCTCCGGACAGTGGGATCAGCCCCAGCATTTT.

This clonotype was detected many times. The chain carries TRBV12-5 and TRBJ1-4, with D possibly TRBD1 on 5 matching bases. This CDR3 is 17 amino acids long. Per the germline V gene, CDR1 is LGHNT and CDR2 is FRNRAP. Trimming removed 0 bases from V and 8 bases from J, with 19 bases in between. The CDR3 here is CASGLVLEGRTPEKLFF. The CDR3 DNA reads TGTGCTAGTGGTTTGGTACTTGAGGGGAGAACTCCCGAAAAACTGTTTTTT.

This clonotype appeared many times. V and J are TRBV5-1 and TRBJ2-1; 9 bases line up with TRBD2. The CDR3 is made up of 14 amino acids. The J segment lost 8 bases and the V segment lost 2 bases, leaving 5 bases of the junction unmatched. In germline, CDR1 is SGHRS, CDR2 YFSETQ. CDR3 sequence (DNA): TGCGCCAGCAGCTTCCAGCGGGGGGACGATGAGCAGTTCTTC. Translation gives CASSFQRGDDEQFF.

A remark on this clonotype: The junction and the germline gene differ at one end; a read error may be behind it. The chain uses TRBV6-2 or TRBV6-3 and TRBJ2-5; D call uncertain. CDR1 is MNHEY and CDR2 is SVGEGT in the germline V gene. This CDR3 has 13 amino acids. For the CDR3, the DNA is TGTGCCAACAGTGACCCTAACCGGGAGACCCAGTACTTC. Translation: CANSDPNRETQYF.

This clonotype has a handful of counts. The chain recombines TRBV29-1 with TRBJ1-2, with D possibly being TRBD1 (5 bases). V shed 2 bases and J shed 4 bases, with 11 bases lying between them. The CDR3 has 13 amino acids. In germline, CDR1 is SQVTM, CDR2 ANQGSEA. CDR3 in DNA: TGCAGCGTTGAAAGAGGGGATGGCTATGGCTACACCTTC. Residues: CSVERGDGYGYTF.

CDR3: CATSDPTRRDGQFF. The CDR3 DNA is TGTGCCACCAGTGATCCCACGAGGAGGGATGGGCAGTTCTTC. The rearrangement joins TRBV24-1 to TRBJ2-1; D may be TRBD2 (6 bases). V was pared by 3 bases and J by 12 bases, with 17 bases between. The germline V gene has CDR1 KGHDR and CDR2 SFDVKD. The CDR3 extends over 14 amino acids.

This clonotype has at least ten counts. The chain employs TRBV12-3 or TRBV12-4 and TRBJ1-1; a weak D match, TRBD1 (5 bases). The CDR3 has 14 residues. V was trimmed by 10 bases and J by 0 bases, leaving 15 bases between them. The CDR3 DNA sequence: TGTGCCACCAAAGGAGGGGAGATGAACACTGAAGCTTTCTTT. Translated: CATKGGEMNTEAFF.

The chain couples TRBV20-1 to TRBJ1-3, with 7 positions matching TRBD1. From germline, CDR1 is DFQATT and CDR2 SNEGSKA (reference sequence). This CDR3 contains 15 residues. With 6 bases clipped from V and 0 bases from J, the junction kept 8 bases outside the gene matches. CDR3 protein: CSAPQQGSSGNTIYF. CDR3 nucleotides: TGCAGTGCGCCCCAACAGGGGAGCTCTGGAAACACCATATATTTT.

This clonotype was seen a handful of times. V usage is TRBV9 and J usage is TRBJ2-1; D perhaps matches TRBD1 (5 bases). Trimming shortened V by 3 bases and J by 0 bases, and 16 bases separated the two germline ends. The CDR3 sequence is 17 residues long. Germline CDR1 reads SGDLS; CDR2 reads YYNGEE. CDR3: CASSANRIQGSYNEQFF. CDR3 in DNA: TGTGCCAGCAGCGCTAACAGGATTCAAGGCTCCTACAATGAGCAGTTCTTC.

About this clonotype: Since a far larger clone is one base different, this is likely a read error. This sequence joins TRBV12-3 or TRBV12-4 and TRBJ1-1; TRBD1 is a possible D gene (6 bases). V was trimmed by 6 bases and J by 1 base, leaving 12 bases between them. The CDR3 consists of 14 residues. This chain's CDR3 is CASRWGGPNTEAFF. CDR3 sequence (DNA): TGTGCCAGCAGATGGGGGGGCCCGAACACTGAAGCTTTCTTT.

The DNA of the CDR3 is TGCAGTGCCCCGAGGGGAGCGGGGGTCAATGAGCAGTTCTTC. Amino acid sequence: CSAPRGAGVNEQFF. The rearrangement joins TRBV20-1 to TRBJ2-1, with 8 bases fitting TRBD2. The junction had 10 bases not matched to a gene; V was cut back by 6 bases and J by 6 bases. The CDR3 has 14 amino acids. Germline V gene sequence: CDR1 DFQATT, CDR2 SNEGSKA (reference sequence).

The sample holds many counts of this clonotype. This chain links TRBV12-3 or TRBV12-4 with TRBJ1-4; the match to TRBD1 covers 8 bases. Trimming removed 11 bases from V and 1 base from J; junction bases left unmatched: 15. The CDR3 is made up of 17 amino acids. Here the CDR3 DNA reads TGTGCCTGTGGATTAAGCGGGACAGGAGTAACTAATGAAAAACTGTTTTTT. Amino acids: CACGLSGTGVTNEKLFF.

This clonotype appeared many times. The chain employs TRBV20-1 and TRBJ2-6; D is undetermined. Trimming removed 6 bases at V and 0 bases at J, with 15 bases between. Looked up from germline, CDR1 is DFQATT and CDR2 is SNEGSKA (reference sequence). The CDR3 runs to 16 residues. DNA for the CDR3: TGCAGTGCCTCCTTGACCAGCGACTCTGGGGCCAACGTCCTGACTTTC. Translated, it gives CSASLTSDSGANVLTF.

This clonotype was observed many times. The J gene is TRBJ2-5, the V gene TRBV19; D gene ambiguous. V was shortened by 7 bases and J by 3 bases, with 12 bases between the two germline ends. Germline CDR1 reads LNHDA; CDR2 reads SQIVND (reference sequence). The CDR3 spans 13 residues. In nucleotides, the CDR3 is TGTGCCAGTAAACCGGACGGAGAAGAGACCCAGTACTTC. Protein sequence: CASKPDGEETQYF.

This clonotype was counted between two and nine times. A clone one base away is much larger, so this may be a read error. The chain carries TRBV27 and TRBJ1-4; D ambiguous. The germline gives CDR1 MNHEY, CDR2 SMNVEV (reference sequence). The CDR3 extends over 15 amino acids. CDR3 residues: CASSYRRRTSEKLFF. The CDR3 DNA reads TGTGCCAGCAGTTACCGTCGCCGGACTAGTGAAAAACTGTTTTTT.

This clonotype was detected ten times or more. CDR3 in DNA: TGTGCCAGCAGTAGGGACGGCTCCTACAATGAGCAGTTCTTC. Translation gives CASSRDGSYNEQFF. V and J are TRBV27 and TRBJ2-1; D is possibly TRBD1 or TRBD2 (5 bases each). This CDR3 region has 14 residues. V lost 5 bases to trimming and J lost 0 bases, with 8 bases between them. Germline V CDR1 and CDR2: MNHEY, SMNVEV (reference sequence).

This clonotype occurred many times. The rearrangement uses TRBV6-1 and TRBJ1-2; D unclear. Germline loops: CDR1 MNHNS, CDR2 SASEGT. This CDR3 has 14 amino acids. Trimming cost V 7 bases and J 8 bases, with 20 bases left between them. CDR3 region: CASTAAAFEEGYTF. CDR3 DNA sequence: TGTGCCAGCACCGCGGCGGCCTTTGAGGAAGGCTACACCTTC.

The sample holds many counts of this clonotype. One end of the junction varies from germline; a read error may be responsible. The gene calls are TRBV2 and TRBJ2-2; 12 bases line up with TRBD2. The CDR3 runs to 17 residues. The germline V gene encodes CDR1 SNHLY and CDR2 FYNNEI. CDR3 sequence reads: CASREGGLAGITGELFF. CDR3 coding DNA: TGTGCCAGCAGGGAAGGCGGACTAGCGGGAATCACCGGGGAGCTGTTTTTT.

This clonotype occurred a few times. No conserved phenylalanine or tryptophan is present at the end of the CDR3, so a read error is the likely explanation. The CDR3 region has the DNA TGCGCCAGCAGCCAGGGTTACGATGGCTACACCCTC. Translated, it gives CASSQGYDGYTL. This rearrangement joins TRBV4-1 to TRBJ1-2; the D is unclear. The CDR3 length is 12 residues. Trimming removed 3 bases at V and 6 bases at J, with 8 bases between. Germline V CDR1 and CDR2: MGHRA, YSYEKL.

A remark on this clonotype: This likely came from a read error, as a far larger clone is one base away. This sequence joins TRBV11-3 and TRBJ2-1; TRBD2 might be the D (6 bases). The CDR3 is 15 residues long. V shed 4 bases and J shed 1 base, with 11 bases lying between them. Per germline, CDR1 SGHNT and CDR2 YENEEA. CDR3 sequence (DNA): TGTGCCAGCAGCTATGAGGCGGGGTCCTACAATGAGCAGTTCTTC. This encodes CASSYEAGSYNEQFF.

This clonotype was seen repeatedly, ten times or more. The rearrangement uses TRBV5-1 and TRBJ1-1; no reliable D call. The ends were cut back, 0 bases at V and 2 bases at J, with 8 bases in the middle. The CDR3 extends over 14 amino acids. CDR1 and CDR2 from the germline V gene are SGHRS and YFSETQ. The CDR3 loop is CASSLDWGNTEAFF. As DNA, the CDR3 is TGCGCCAGCAGCTTGGACTGGGGAAACACTGAAGCTTTCTTT.

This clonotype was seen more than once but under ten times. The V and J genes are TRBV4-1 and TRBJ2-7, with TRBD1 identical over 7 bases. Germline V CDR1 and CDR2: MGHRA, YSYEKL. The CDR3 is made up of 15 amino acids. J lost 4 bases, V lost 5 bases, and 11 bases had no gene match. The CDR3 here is CASSLFPDRAYEQYF. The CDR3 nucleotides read TGCGCCAGCAGCTTATTCCCAGACAGGGCTTACGAGCAGTACTTC.

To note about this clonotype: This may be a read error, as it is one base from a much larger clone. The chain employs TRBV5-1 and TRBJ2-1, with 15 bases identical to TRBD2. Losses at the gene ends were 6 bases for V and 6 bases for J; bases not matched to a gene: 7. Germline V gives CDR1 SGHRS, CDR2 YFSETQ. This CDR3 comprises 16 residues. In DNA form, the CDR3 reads TGCGCCAGCAAAGGACTAGCGGGGGGGCCGTGCAATGAGCAGTTCTTC. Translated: CASKGLAGGPCNEQFF.